These 13 T cell receptor beta chains were all obtained from the same sample, sequenced in a study of PD-1 blockade in classical Hodgkin lymphoma. Sequenced by immunoSEQ multiplex PCR; TCRdb stores in-frame clones only, minus some. Of about 62,000 clones in the sample, about 91% were seen once. Every patient was affected by relapse after autologous stem cell transplantation, while exposure to brentuximab vedotin was not uniform. Sequenced material: peripheral blood mononuclear cells (PBMCs), taken at baseline. The origin of the receptors is a human donor with classical Hodgkin lymphoma.

CDR3 sequence (DNA): TGTGCCAGCAGCACTGGACTAGCGGGGGGGATAAACACCGGGGAGCTGTTTTTT. Protein sequence: CASSTGLAGGINTGELFF. This chain connects TRBV7-8 to TRBJ2-2, with TRBD2 matching 15 bases. With 5 bases clipped from V and 2 bases from J, the junction kept 6 bases outside the gene matches. CDR1 and CDR2 from the germline V gene are SGHVS and FQNEAQ. The CDR3 is made up of 18 amino acids.

The rearrangement uses TRBV14 and TRBJ2-2; TRBD1 aligns across 7 bases. With V trimmed by 4 bases and J by 2 bases, 7 bases remained unmatched. The CDR3 totals 16 residues. Germline V gives CDR1 SGHDN, CDR2 FVKESK. For the CDR3, the DNA is TGTGCCAGCAGCCCACAGGGGCTACGAAACACCGGGGAGCTGTTTTTT. This translates into CASSPQGLRNTGELFF.

In its sample, this clone is medium-sized. This sequence joins TRBV6-5 and TRBJ2-7; D is possibly TRBD1 or TRBD2 (5 bases each). Trimming removed 2 bases at V and 5 bases at J, with 10 bases between. The CDR3 loop spans 13 amino acids. Germline V gene data show CDR1 as MNHEY and CDR2 as SVGAGI. The DNA for the CDR3 is TGTGCCAGCAGTTACGGGACGTACGACGAGCAGTACTTC. It translates to CASSYGTYDEQYF.

The chain joins TRBV11-2 to TRBJ2-7; 7 nucleotides align to TRBD2. V shed 5 bases and J 5 bases; nucleotides not matched to a gene: 12. CDR1 is SGHAT and CDR2 is FQNNGV in the germline V gene. This CDR3 spans 15 amino acids. Here the CDR3 DNA reads TGTGCCAGCAGCGACCGGTTGACTAGCCTCGACGAGCAGTACTTC. Translating gives CASSDRLTSLDEQYF.

The V and J genes are TRBV29-1 and TRBJ1-1, with a weak D call TRBD1 (5 bases). V was trimmed by 4 bases and J by 2 bases, leaving 20 bases between them. The CDR3 extends over 16 amino acids. Per the germline V gene, CDR1 is SQVTM and CDR2 is ANQGSEA. The CDR3: CSVVGGGHKDNTEAFF. CDR3 nucleotides: TGCAGCGTTGTTGGGGGTGGACACAAAGATAACACTGAAGCTTTCTTT.

The chain recombines TRBV5-1 with TRBJ1-6; D perhaps matches TRBD1 (5 bases). The length of the CDR3 is 16 residues. Trimming shortened V by 5 bases and J by 0 bases, and 12 bases separated the two germline ends. Germline V gene data show CDR1 as SGHRS and CDR2 as YFSETQ. CDR3 nucleotides: TGCGCCAGCAGTCCGCGACAGAGCTCCTATAATTCACCCCTCCACTTT. Translated, it gives CASSPRQSSYNSPLHF.

This chain joins TRBV6-6 and TRBJ2-7; either TRBD1 or TRBD2 may supply D (5 bases each). V dropped 6 bases and J dropped 2 bases, with 11 bases sitting between them. The CDR3 is made up of 13 amino acids. Germline V gene sequence: CDR1 MNHNY, CDR2 SVGAGI (reference sequence). This CDR3 reads CASSGTSTYEQYF. CDR3 in DNA: TGTGCCAGCAGCGGGACCTCTACCTACGAGCAGTACTTC.

As to this clone: One end of the junction fails to match germline, which may point to a read error. The chain couples TRBV2 to TRBJ2-4; D might be TRBD1 (5 bases). CDR1 is SNHLY, CDR2 FYNNEI, per germline. The CDR3 loop spans 12 amino acids. The CDR3 region has the DNA TGTGCCGGCAGGGTAGCCAAAAACATTCAGTACTTC. It yields the protein CAGRVAKNIQYF.

V and J are TRBV4-2 and TRBJ1-4, with D possibly matching TRBD1 (6 bases). Trimming removed 1 base at V and 5 bases at J, with 17 bases between. The CDR3 runs 17 residues. The germline CDR1 and CDR2 sequences are LGHNA and YNFKEQ. The CDR3 DNA sequence: TGTGCCAGCAGCCAAGTCGATCTGGGGGCCCCAAATGAAAAACTGTTTTTT. Protein: CASSQVDLGAPNEKLFF.

V gene TRBV7-2 combines with J gene TRBJ1-1; 7 bases map to TRBD1. This CDR3 comprises 14 residues. Germline CDR1 and CDR2: SGHTA and FQGNSA. V was clipped by 1 base and J by 8 bases; unmatched bases: 7. DNA of the CDR3: TGTGCCAGCAGCTTAGATGCTCAACAGGGGGAAGCTTTCTTT. Its protein is CASSLDAQQGEAFF. Complete variable domain (other parts from reference TRBV7-2 and TRBJ1-1): GAGVSQSPSNKVTEKGKDVELRCDPISGHTALYWYRQSLGQGLEFLIYFQGNSAPDKSGLPSDRFSAERTGGSVSTLTIQRTQQEDSAVYLCASSLDAQQGEAFFGQGTRLTVV.

This sequence joins TRBV5-6 and TRBJ1-1; D unresolved. This CDR3 contains 14 residues. CDR1 is SGHDT and CDR2 is YYEEEE in the germline V gene. The V gene lost 4 bases and the J gene lost 4 bases, with 14 bases spanning the gap. CDR3 DNA sequence: TGTGCCAGCAGCCCGGTTTGGTTAGTCACTGAAGCTTTCTTT. Amino acids: CASSPVWLVTEAFF.

This chain links TRBV28 with TRBJ2-3; the match to TRBD1 covers 8 bases. CDR3 length: 13 amino acids. The ends lost 4 bases at V and 6 bases at J; junction bases unmatched: 3. Looked up from germline, CDR1 is MDHEN and CDR2 is SYDVKM. The CDR3 bases are TGTGCCAGCAGTTACAGGGGGTTCGATACGCAGTATTTT. This sequence encodes CASSYRGFDTQYF.

The V and J genes are TRBV5-4 and TRBJ2-1; 7 nucleotides match TRBD2. J lost 2 bases, V lost 2 bases, and 4 bases had no gene match. The germline V gene has CDR1 SGHNT and CDR2 YYREEE (reference sequence). This CDR3 spans 15 amino acids. This chain's CDR3 is CASSFFSGTYNEQFF. The CDR3 DNA follows: TGTGCCAGCAGCTTCTTCAGCGGGACCTACAATGAGCAGTTCTTC. Complete variable domain (other parts from reference TRBV5-4 and TRBJ2-1): ETGVTQSPTHLIKTRGQQVTLRCSSQSGHNTVSWYQQALGQGPQFIFQYYREEENGRGNFPPRFSGLQFPNYSSELNVNALELDDSALYLCASSFFSGTYNEQFFGPGTRLTVL.